A single sample is the source of the 17 T cell receptor beta chains below, sequenced in a study of blood T cell repertoires in COVID-19. Only in-frame clones appear in the TCRdb table, and some are missing; sequencing was by immunoSEQ multiplex PCR. The profile shows tens of thousands of clones, over 75% of them singletons. Material: peripheral blood. The receptors stem from a human donor in a cohort sampled during active COVID-19.

This chain connects TRBV5-1 to TRBJ1-2; D not resolved. Germline V gene data show CDR1 as SGHRS and CDR2 as YFSETQ. V was shortened by 4 bases and J by 8 bases, with 15 bases between the two germline ends. The CDR3 sequence is 13 residues long. CDR3 region: CASSQTLREGYTF. The CDR3 DNA sequence: TGCGCCAGCAGCCAGACTTTACGGGAAGGCTACACCTTC.

V gene TRBV4-2 combines with J gene TRBJ1-2; no reliable D call. Trimming stripped 4 bases from V and 8 bases from J, with 17 bases between. CDR1 is LGHNA and CDR2 is YNFKEQ in the germline V gene. The CDR3 is 14 amino acids. Here the CDR3 reads CASSPAERERGYTF. The CDR3 DNA is TGTGCCAGCAGCCCCGCCGAGCGGGAGAGAGGCTACACCTTC.

The chain has TRBV5-5 and TRBJ2-3; 9 nucleotides agree with TRBD1. The germline V gene has CDR1 SGHKS and CDR2 YYEKEE (reference sequence). There are 16 residues in the CDR3. Losses at the gene ends were 4 bases for V and 1 base for J; bases not matched to a gene: 7. CDR3 region: CASSLGQGHGTDTQYF. Here the CDR3 DNA reads TGTGCCAGCAGCCTAGGACAGGGGCATGGCACAGATACGCAGTATTTT.

V gene TRBV5-1 combines with J gene TRBJ1-1; 10 bases agree with TRBD1. V was clipped by 4 bases and J by 4 bases; unmatched bases: 7. The CDR3 is 15 residues long. The V gene's germline CDR1 is SGHRS and CDR2 YFSETQ. The CDR3 here is CASSPATGGRTEAFF. CDR3 nucleotides: TGCGCCAGCAGCCCGGCGACAGGGGGCCGCACTGAAGCTTTCTTT.

The V gene is TRBV5-1, the J gene TRBJ1-2, with TRBD1 matching 7 bases. The ends lost 4 bases at V and 2 bases at J; junction bases unmatched: 5. CDR1 and CDR2 (germline): SGHRS, YFSETQ. This CDR3 spans 14 amino acids. The CDR3 reads CASSPMGQNYGYTF. The CDR3 DNA reads as TGCGCCAGCAGCCCCATGGGACAGAACTATGGCTACACCTTC.

This chain connects TRBV6-5 to TRBJ1-1; D is unresolved. This CDR3 comprises 15 residues. The germline V and J ends were trimmed by 5 bases and 7 bases, with 20 bases remaining between them. Per germline, CDR1 MNHEY and CDR2 SVGAGI. The CDR3 DNA sequence: TGTGCCAGCAGTAACCTCAGATCGGGGTGGAGTGAAGCTTTCTTT. The encoded protein is CASSNLRSGWSEAFF.

This chain joins TRBV18 and TRBJ2-3, with 8 bases aligning to TRBD2. The CDR3 covers 17 residues. In germline, CDR1 is KGHSH, CDR2 LQKENI. V was clipped by 3 bases and J by 4 bases; unmatched bases: 12. The CDR3 reads CASSPPGGPNQADTQYF. CDR3 nucleotides: TGTGCCAGCTCACCGCCGGGGGGGCCAAATCAAGCAGATACGCAGTATTTT.

The chain couples TRBV9 to TRBJ2-3, with D possibly TRBD2 on 6 matching bases. The CDR3 is 15 amino acids. V was clipped by 0 bases and J by 4 bases, with 12 bases between them. Germline loops: CDR1 SGDLS, CDR2 YYNGEE. The CDR3 DNA reads TGTGCCAGCAGCGTAGTGGACGGGGAGGCAGATACGCAGTATTTT. Protein: CASSVVDGEADTQYF.

CDR3 residues: CASSPPGGGYGYTF. For the CDR3, the DNA is TGTGCCAGCAGCCCACCTGGGGGAGGCTATGGCTACACCTTC. J is TRBJ1-2 and V is TRBV21-1. TRBV21-1 counts as a pseudogene. The CDR3 extends over 14 amino acids.

The chain is built from TRBV5-6 and TRBJ2-5; D unresolved. V gave up 4 bases and J gave up 3 bases, with 4 bases separating them. The germline V gene has CDR1 SGHDT and CDR2 YYEEEE. The CDR3 totals 11 residues. CDR3 in amino acids: CASSREETQYF. CDR3 sequence (DNA): TGTGCCAGCAGCCGAGAAGAGACCCAGTACTTC. Based on the CDR3 plus reference TRBV5-6 and TRBJ2-5, the full variable domain is DAGVTQSPTHLIKTRGQQVTLRCSPKSGHDTVSWYQQALGQGPQFIFQYYEEEERQRGNFPDRFSGHQFPNYSSELNVNALLLGDSALYLCASSREETQYFGPGTRLLVL.

This chain links TRBV27 with TRBJ1-2; TRBD1 might be the D (5 bases). V shed 2 bases and J shed 8 bases, with 9 bases lying between them. CDR1 is MNHEY, CDR2 SMNVEV, per germline (reference sequence). The CDR3 sequence is 12 residues long. As DNA, the CDR3 is TGTGCCAGCAGTTTACCATGGGGCGGCTACACCTTC. It encodes CASSLPWGGYTF.

The rearrangement links TRBV25-1 to TRBJ2-2; D gene uncertain. Between the trimmed V and J ends, which lost 2 bases and 6 bases, there was a span of 13 bases. Germline assignment: CDR1 MGHDK and CDR2 SYGVNS. CDR3 length: 15 residues. The CDR3 loop reads CASSENPKSAGELFF. As DNA, the CDR3 is TGTGCCAGCAGTGAAAACCCCAAATCGGCCGGGGAGCTGTTTTTT.

The chain joins TRBV10-2 to TRBJ2-5; maybe TRBD1 (7 bases). The CDR3 length is 14 residues. Germline CDR1 is WSHSY and CDR2 is SAAADI. V shed 6 bases and J shed 2 bases, with 13 bases lying between them. CDR3 coding DNA: TGCGCCAGCAGGTCGTCAGGGGGGCAAGAGACCCAGTACTTC. Protein product: CASRSSGGQETQYF.

This clone was seen a handful of times. The chain joins TRBV9 to TRBJ2-7; 9 bases are shared with TRBD2. This CDR3 has 16 amino acids. V lost 0 bases, J lost 9 bases, and 13 bases stayed unmatched. The germline CDR1 and CDR2 sequences are SGDLS and YYNGEE. CDR3 in amino acids: CASSVEEIAGDIRQYF. CDR3 nucleotide sequence: TGTGCCAGCAGCGTAGAGGAGATAGCGGGGGACATACGGCAGTACTTC.

The chain uses TRBV5-1 and TRBJ1-5, with D uncertain. V was trimmed by 4 bases and J by 6 bases, leaving 8 bases between them. Germline lookup yields CDR1 SGHRS and CDR2 YFSETQ. The CDR3 has 12 amino acids. For the CDR3, the DNA is TGCGCCAGCAGCATGACGGGTCAGCCCCAGCATTTT. Its translation is CASSMTGQPQHF.

V gene TRBV13 combines with J gene TRBJ1-2; tentative D call: TRBD1 (5 bases). CDR3 length: 12 residues. V shed 10 bases and J shed 2 bases, with 11 bases lying between them. Germline CDR1 and CDR2: PRHDT and FYEKMQ (reference sequence). This CDR3 reads CATQTENYGYTF. DNA for the CDR3: TGTGCCACCCAGACAGAAAACTATGGCTACACCTTC.

The gene calls are TRBV15 and TRBJ1-2; 7 bases are shared with TRBD1. Germline CDR1 and CDR2: LNHNV and YYDKDF (reference sequence). The V and J ends lost 2 bases and 4 bases, in that order; junction bases with no gene match: 7. The CDR3 spans 15 residues. The CDR3 region has the DNA TGTGCCACCAGCAGATTACAGGGGAGGAGCTATGGCTACACCTTC. Its translation is CATSRLQGRSYGYTF.